This passage covers 19 T cell receptor beta chains from one sample sequenced in a study of blood T cell repertoires in COVID-19. Using immunoSEQ multiplex PCR, the repertoire was profiled, and TCRdb retains in-frame clones only, with some absent. The table records about 170,000 clones, approximately 90% of them present only once. The sequenced sample consisted of peripheral blood. The receptors were gathered from a man aged 45-60 years who had recovered from COVID-19.

The rearrangement uses TRBV13 and TRBJ1-6, with TRBD1 matching over 7 bases. The V segment lost 6 bases and the J segment 7 bases; nucleotides outside the gene matches: 3. Germline V gene sequence: CDR1 PRHDT, CDR2 FYEKMQ (reference sequence). The CDR3 is made up of 13 amino acids. CDR3 residues: CASRKTGNSPLHF. CDR3 nucleotides: TGTGCCAGCAGGAAGACAGGGAATTCACCCCTCCACTTT.

The CDR3 DNA sequence: TGTGCCAGCAGTTACATCGCGATCGGGACTAATGAAAAACTGTTTTTT. It is translated as CASSYIAIGTNEKLFF. The chain employs TRBV6-2 or TRBV6-3 and TRBJ1-4; D gene ambiguous. Trimming took 2 bases from V and 2 from J, leaving 12 bases between them. This CDR3 comprises 16 residues. Germline assignment: CDR1 MNHEY and CDR2 SVGEGT.

This clone was seen just once. The rearrangement uses TRBV11-2 and TRBJ2-1, with D perhaps TRBD1 (6 bases). The CDR3 loop spans 13 amino acids. The V gene lost 5 bases and the J gene lost 5 bases, with 10 bases spanning the gap. Germline CDR1 is SGHAT and CDR2 is FQNNGV. The CDR3 loop reads CASSGQIDNEQFF. CDR3 DNA sequence: TGTGCCAGCAGCGGACAGATCGACAATGAGCAGTTCTTC.

The genes are TRBV25-1 and TRBJ2-1, with TRBD2 matching 10 bases. Germline V gene sequence: CDR1 MGHDK, CDR2 SYGVNS. This CDR3 has 13 residues. Unmatched junction bases numbered 2, after V lost 5 bases and J lost 7 bases. The CDR3 DNA reads TGTGCCAGCAGTCTAGCGGGAGCGAATGAGCAGTTCTTC. Protein sequence: CASSLAGANEQFF.

The chain uses TRBV11-3 and TRBJ1-1, with TRBD1 matching over 7 bases. The CDR3 runs 14 residues. Germline CDR1 SGHNT, CDR2 YENEEA. Losses at the gene ends were 6 bases for V and 3 bases for J; bases not matched to a gene: 7. CDR3 nucleotide sequence: TGTGCCAGCAGTCCTAAGCAGGGGGACACTGAAGCTTTCTTT. It is translated as CASSPKQGDTEAFF.

J is TRBJ1-1 and V is TRBV29-1; tentatively, D is TRBD1 (5 bases). This CDR3 spans 14 amino acids. Germline-derived CDR1 and CDR2 are SQVTM and ANQGSEA. Trimming cost V 4 bases and J 5 bases, with 17 bases left between them. CDR3: CSVGSPGGRTEAFF. CDR3 bases: TGCAGCGTTGGATCCCCCGGGGGTAGGACTGAAGCTTTCTTT.

There are a few counts of this clone. The chain recombines TRBV27 with TRBJ2-1, with TRBD1 matching over 8 bases. V lost 5 bases and J lost 8; bases outside the gene matches: 2. The V gene's germline CDR1 is MNHEY and CDR2 SMNVEV (reference sequence). This CDR3 region has 12 residues. The DNA for the CDR3 is TGTGCCAGCAGTACACAGGGGGATGAGCAGTTCTTC. It is translated as CASSTQGDEQFF.

The chain is built from TRBV6-2 or TRBV6-3 and TRBJ2-4; 7 bases are shared with TRBD2. The CDR3 contains 14 residues. Trimming removed 5 bases from V and 6 bases from J; junction bases left unmatched: 7. Germline V gene data show CDR1 as MNHEY and CDR2 as SVGEGT. CDR3 sequence: CASSPASGLNIQYF. The CDR3 DNA reads as TGTGCCAGCAGTCCCGCTAGCGGATTAAACATTCAGTACTTC.

The chain couples TRBV7-3 to TRBJ2-2, with 11 bases identical to TRBD2. V was pared by 5 bases and J by 3 bases, with 5 bases of the junction left unmatched. CDR1 and CDR2 (germline): SGHTA, FQGTGA. The CDR3 has 16 amino acids. The CDR3 DNA reads TGTGCCAGCAGCCTTGGACTAGCGGGCCACACCGGGGAGCTGTTTTTT. This codes for CASSLGLAGHTGELFF.

V usage is TRBV7-2 and J usage is TRBJ2-7, with 8 positions matching TRBD1. The CDR3 length is 14 residues. Losses at the gene ends were 6 bases for V and 4 bases for J; bases not matched to a gene: 8. Germline assignment: CDR1 SGHTA and CDR2 FQGNSA. Here the CDR3 reads CASSQGQGWYEQYF. The DNA of the CDR3 is TGTGCCAGCAGTCAAGGACAGGGTTGGTACGAGCAGTACTTC.

This clone was detected only once. The V call is TRBV5-4, the J call TRBJ1-2; possibly TRBD1 for D (6 bases). This CDR3 region has 15 residues. V was shortened by 4 bases and J by 4 bases, with 17 bases between the two germline ends. Germline CDR1 and CDR2: SGHNT and YYREEE (reference sequence). CDR3 sequence (DNA): TGTGCCAGCAGCGCCCGGGACACCCGCAGCTATGGCTACACCTTC. It codes for CASSARDTRSYGYTF.

This chain joins TRBV6-2 or TRBV6-3 and TRBJ2-7; 10 bases agree with TRBD1. The CDR3 spans 16 residues. Germline V lookup: CDR1 MNHEY, CDR2 SVGEGT. Trimming took 6 bases from V and 1 from J; bases not matched to a gene: 9. CDR3 sequence reads: CASSRPGQGRSYEQYF. The CDR3 DNA reads as TGTGCCAGCAGCCGCCCGGGACAGGGGCGATCCTACGAGCAGTACTTC.

The chain uses TRBV24-1 and TRBJ1-2; 8 positions match TRBD1. Germline CDR1 is KGHDR and CDR2 is SFDVKD. The CDR3 length is 15 residues. With 5 bases clipped from V and 4 bases from J, the junction kept 8 bases outside the gene matches. This CDR3 reads CATSGAQGVLYGYTF. Here the CDR3 DNA reads TGTGCCACCAGTGGTGCACAGGGGGTCCTCTATGGCTACACCTTC.

In its sample, this clone was seen a few times. The rearrangement joins TRBV7-5 to TRBJ1-4. TRBV7-5 is given as a pseudogene. This CDR3 has 13 residues. The DNA for the CDR3 is TGTGTCAGAAGCCAAGGAGACCTTGGAAAACTGTTTTTT. Translation: CVRSQGDLGKLFF.

This clone was counted a few times. The gene calls are TRBV28 and TRBJ1-2; tentative D call: TRBD1 (6 bases). Germline CDR1 and CDR2: MDHEN and SYDVKM. V was shortened by 6 bases and J by 1 base, with 21 bases between the two germline ends. This CDR3 is 17 amino acids long. CDR3 in DNA: TGTGCCAGCAGACCTAACCCCGGATTGGACAGTAACTATGGCTACACCTTC. Amino acids: CASRPNPGLDSNYGYTF.

This clone was seen only once. V is TRBV18 and J is TRBJ2-3, with no clear D. CDR1 KGHSH and CDR2 LQKENI come from the germline V gene. The CDR3 is made up of 14 amino acids. V dropped 3 bases and J dropped 1 base, with 8 bases sitting between them. DNA of the CDR3: TGTGCCAGCTCACCTCAGATGGGCACAGATACGCAGTATTTT. Its translation is CASSPQMGTDTQYF.

The rearrangement uses TRBV12-3 or TRBV12-4 and TRBJ1-1; D is undetermined. The CDR3 covers 13 residues. Trimming stripped 7 bases from V and 7 bases from J, with 16 bases between. The CDR3, as DNA: TGTGCCAGCAAGGTAGACATTCAAAATGAAGCTTTCTTT. Protein product: CASKVDIQNEAFF.

This chain uses TRBV7-2 with TRBJ2-3, with 8 nucleotides matching TRBD2. This CDR3 region has 16 residues. With 4 bases clipped from V and 5 bases from J, the junction kept 11 bases outside the gene matches. Germline values: CDR1 SGHTA, CDR2 FQGNSA. CDR3 DNA: TGTGCCAGCAGCTCCTCCGGGACTAGGACCATAGATACGCAGTATTTT. Its translation: CASSSSGTRTIDTQYF.

V is TRBV18 and J is TRBJ2-3; D is possibly TRBD2 (6 bases). V lost 6 bases, J lost 9 bases, and 19 bases lay in between. The CDR3 runs 14 residues. The germline V gene encodes CDR1 KGHSH and CDR2 LQKENI. The CDR3 protein is CASSDTAGRGTQYF. The CDR3 DNA reads as TGTGCCAGCTCGGACACGGCGGGGAGAGGAACGCAGTATTTT. The whole variable domain, remainder taken from reference TRBV18 and TRBJ2-3, is NAGVMQNPRHLVRRRGQEARLRCSPMKGHSHVYWYRQLPEEGLKFMVYLQKENIIDESGMPKERFSAEFPKEGPSILRIQQVVRGDSAAYFCASSDTAGRGTQYFGPGTRLTVL.